This T cell receptor beta chain was recovered during a study of shared clonotypes between healthy human individuals. The germline V gene encodes CDR1 SGHTA and CDR2 FQGNSA. V was pared by 5 bases and J by 6 bases, with 11 bases between. The CDR3 contains 12 residues. The assay was immunoSEQ multiplex PCR, and TCRdb's table has in-frame clones only and misses some. The data contain about 1 million clones, roughly 80% of them seen just once; the ten biggest clones take up 1.4%. The sequenced sample was memory CD4+ T cells sorted from blood. Stated subset: CD45RA-negative fraction. The chain recombines TRBV7-2 with TRBJ2-7; maybe TRBD1 (6 bases). This sequence was found in a man younger than 30 in good health. The CDR3 sequence is CASSLDRREQYF. CDR3 sequence (DNA): TGTGCCAGCAGCCTCGACAGGCGCGAGCAGTACTTC.